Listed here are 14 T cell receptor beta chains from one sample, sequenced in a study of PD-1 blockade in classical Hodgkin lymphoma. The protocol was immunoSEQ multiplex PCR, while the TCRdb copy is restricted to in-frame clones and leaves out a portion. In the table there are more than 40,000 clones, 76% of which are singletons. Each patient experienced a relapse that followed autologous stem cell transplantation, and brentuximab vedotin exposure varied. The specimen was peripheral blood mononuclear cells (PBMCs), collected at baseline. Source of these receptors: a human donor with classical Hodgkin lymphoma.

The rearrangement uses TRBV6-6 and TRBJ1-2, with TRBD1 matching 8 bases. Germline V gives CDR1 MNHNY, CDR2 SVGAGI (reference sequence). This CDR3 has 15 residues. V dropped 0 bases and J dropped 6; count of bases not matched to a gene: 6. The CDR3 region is CASSYSGRGLDGYTF. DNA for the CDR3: TGTGCCAGCAGTTACTCGGGCAGGGGGCTCGATGGCTACACCTTC.

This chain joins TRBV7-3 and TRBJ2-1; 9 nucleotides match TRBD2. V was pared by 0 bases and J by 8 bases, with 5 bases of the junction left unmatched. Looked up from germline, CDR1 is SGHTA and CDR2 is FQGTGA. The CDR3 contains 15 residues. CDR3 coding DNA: TGTGCCAGCAGCTTAACCGGGACTAGCCGTTATGAGCAGTTCTTC. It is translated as CASSLTGTSRYEQFF.

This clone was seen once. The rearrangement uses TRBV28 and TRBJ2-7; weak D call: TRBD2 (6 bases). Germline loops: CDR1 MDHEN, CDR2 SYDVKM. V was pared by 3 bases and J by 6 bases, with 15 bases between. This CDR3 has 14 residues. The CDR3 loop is CASSFTLREAEQYF. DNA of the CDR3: TGTGCCAGCAGTTTCACGCTCAGGGAGGCCGAGCAGTACTTC.

The chain's CDR3 is CASSLIVSGWDTEAFF. The CDR3, as DNA: TGTGCCAGCAGCTTAATTGTCTCAGGGTGGGACACTGAAGCTTTCTTT. The chain uses TRBV5-4 and TRBJ1-1; possible D gene TRBD1, 5 bases. Germline V gene lookup returns CDR1 SGHNT and CDR2 YYREEE (reference sequence). The CDR3 extends over 16 amino acids. Trimming shortened V by 2 bases and J by 3 bases, and 17 bases separated the two germline ends.

CDR3 protein: CASSQGTGKGEKLFF. DNA of the CDR3: TGCGCCAGCAGCCAAGGGACAGGGAAAGGGGAAAAACTGTTTTTT. The J gene is TRBJ1-4, the V gene TRBV4-1, with 8 bases lining up with TRBD1. The CDR3 loop spans 15 amino acids. Losses at the gene ends were 1 base for V and 8 bases for J; bases not matched to a gene: 6. The germline V gene encodes CDR1 MGHRA and CDR2 YSYEKL.

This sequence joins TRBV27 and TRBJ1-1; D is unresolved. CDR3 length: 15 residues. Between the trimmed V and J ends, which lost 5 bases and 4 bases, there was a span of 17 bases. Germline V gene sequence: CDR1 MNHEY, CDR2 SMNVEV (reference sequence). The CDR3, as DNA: TGTGCCAGCAGTCAACGCGCTGAGAGAGGCACTGAAGCTTTCTTT. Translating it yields CASSQRAERGTEAFF.

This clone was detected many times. CDR3 sequence reads: CASSPLAGDQYEQYF. The CDR3 nucleotides are TGTGCCAGCAGCCCACTAGCGGGAGACCAATACGAGCAGTACTTC. The chain recombines TRBV7-6 with TRBJ2-7, with 11 bases fitting TRBD2. V trimming: 5 bases; J trimming: 4 bases; junction bases outside the gene matches: 7. Germline V lookup: CDR1 SGHVS, CDR2 FNYEAQ. The length of the CDR3 is 15 residues. Full variable domain (remainder filled in from reference TRBV7-6 and TRBJ2-7): GAGVSQSPRYKVTKRGQDVALRCDPISGHVSLYWYRQALGQGPEFLTYFNYEAQQDKSGLPNDRFSAERPEGSISTLTIQRTEQRDSAMYRCASSPLAGDQYEQYFGPGTRLTVT.

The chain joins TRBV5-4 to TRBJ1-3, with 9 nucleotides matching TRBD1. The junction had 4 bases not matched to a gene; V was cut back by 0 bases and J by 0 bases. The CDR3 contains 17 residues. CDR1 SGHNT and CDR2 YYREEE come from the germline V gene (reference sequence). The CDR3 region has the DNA TGTGCCAGCAGCTTGGACAGGGGGCAGAGCTCTGGAAACACCATATATTTT. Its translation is CASSLDRGQSSGNTIYF.

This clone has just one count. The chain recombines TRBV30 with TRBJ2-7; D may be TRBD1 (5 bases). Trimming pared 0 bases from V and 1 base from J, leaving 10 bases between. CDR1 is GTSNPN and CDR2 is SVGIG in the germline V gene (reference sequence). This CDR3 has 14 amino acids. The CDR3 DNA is TGTGCCTGGAGTGTGGACACCATATCCTACGAGCAGTACTTC. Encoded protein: CAWSVDTISYEQYF.

CDR3 sequence reads: CASSSPPDRGGFEQYF. CDR3 nucleotides: TGTGCCAGCAGTTCCCCGCCCGATCGAGGGGGTTTCGAGCAGTACTTC. This sequence joins TRBV6-5 and TRBJ2-7; D is possibly TRBD1 (6 bases). Looked up from germline, CDR1 is MNHEY and CDR2 is SVGAGI. The length of the CDR3 is 16 residues. Between the trimmed V and J ends, which lost 4 bases and 6 bases, there was a span of 22 bases.

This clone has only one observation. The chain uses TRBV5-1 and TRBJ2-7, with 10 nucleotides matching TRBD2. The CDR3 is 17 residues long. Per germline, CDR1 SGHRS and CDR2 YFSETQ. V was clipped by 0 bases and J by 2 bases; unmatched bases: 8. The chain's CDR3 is CASSLGGLAGVAYEQYF. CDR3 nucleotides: TGCGCCAGCAGCTTGGGAGGGCTAGCGGGAGTCGCCTACGAGCAGTACTTC.

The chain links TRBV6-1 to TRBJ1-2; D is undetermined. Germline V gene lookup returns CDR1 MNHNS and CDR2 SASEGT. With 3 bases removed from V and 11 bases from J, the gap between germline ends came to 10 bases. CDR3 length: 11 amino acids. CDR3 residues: CASSDRQRYTF. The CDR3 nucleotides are TGTGCCAGCAGTGATCGACAAAGGTACACCTTC.

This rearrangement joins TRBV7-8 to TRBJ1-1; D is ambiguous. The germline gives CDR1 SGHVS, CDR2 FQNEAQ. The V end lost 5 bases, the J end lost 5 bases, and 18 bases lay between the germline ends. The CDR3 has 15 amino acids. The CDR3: CASSPPRWGGTEAFF. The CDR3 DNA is TGTGCCAGCAGCCCCCCTCGGTGGGGTGGAACTGAAGCTTTCTTT.

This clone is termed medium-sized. The DNA for the CDR3 is TGTGCCAGCAGCCCCGGGTGGAGGGACGAGCAGTACTTC. The encoded protein is CASSPGWRDEQYF. V gene TRBV14 combines with J gene TRBJ2-7, with a possible D match to TRBD2 (6 bases). This CDR3 contains 13 residues. V dropped 4 bases and J dropped 5 bases, with 12 bases sitting between them. Germline CDR1 is SGHDN and CDR2 is FVKESK.